Included here is one T cell receptor beta chain sequence, with context. Germline CDR1 is SGDLS and CDR2 is YYNGEE. The V end was cut by 5 bases, the J end by 5 bases, with 10 bases between. The CDR3 runs to 12 residues. This sample was taken from a study of blood T cell repertoires in COVID-19. Profiled with immunoSEQ multiplex PCR; TCRdb holds only in-frame clones, not every one. The sample lists 250,000 to 400,000 clones; 75% to 90% were seen once. The sequence was collected from a woman aged 25 to 39 with COVID-19, enrolled during active disease. The chain carries TRBV9 and TRBJ2-5; tentatively, D is TRBD2 (5 bases). The sequenced sample was peripheral blood. The CDR3 DNA sequence: TGTGCCAGCAGTCGTAGCGAGGAGACCCAGTACTTC. Its translation: CASSRSEETQYF.